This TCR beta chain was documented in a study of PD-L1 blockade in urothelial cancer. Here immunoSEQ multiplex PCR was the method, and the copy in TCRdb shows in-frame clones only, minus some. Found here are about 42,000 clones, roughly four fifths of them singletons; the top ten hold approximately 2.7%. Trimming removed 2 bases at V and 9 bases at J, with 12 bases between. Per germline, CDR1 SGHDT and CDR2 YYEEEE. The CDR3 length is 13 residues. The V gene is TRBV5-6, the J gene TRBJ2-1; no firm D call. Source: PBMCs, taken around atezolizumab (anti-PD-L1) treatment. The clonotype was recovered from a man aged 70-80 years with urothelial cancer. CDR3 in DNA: TGTGCCAGCAGCTTAGACATGTCAACTGAGCAGTTCTTC. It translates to CASSLDMSTEQFF.